A single sample is the source of the 11 T cell receptor beta chains below, sequenced in a study of identical twins. TCRdb re-called the 5' RACE reads through MiXCR, storing one row per CDR3 protein. The sample records about 550,000 distinct CDR3 sequences, 20% to 25% being singletons. These same data were also listed under a study on yellow fever vaccine responses in identical twins.

Sequenced input: CD4+ T cells sorted from blood. Source of these receptors: a woman aged 18 to 35 in good health.

The sample holds many counts of this clonotype. V usage is TRBV10-3 and J usage is TRBJ1-1; D may be TRBD1 (5 bases). Trimming left V 3 bases short and J 5 bases short, with 10 bases between. The CDR3 consists of 13 residues. CDR1 is ENHRY and CDR2 is SYGVKD in the germline V gene. CDR3 residues: CAISDRDGTEAFF. For the CDR3, the DNA is TGTGCCATCAGTGACAGGGATGGAACTGAAGCTTTCTTT.

The gene calls are TRBV2 and TRBJ2-5; TRBD2 agrees at 13 bases. Germline V lookup: CDR1 SNHLY, CDR2 FYNNEI. This CDR3 has 15 amino acids. The junction had 7 bases not matched to a gene; V was cut back by 7 bases and J by 5 bases. The CDR3 here is CASNGLAGVWETQYF. The CDR3 DNA follows: TGTGCCAGCAACGGACTAGCGGGAGTATGGGAGACCCAGTACTTC.

The chain is built from TRBV29-1 and TRBJ2-1; TRBD1 aligns across 7 bases. CDR3 length: 15 residues. With V trimmed by 6 bases and J by 4 bases, 12 bases remained unmatched. The germline CDR1 and CDR2 sequences are SQVTM and ANQGSEA. As DNA, the CDR3 is TGCAGCGTAGCCCAGACAGGGACGGTGTACAATGAGCAGTTCTTC. Amino acid sequence: CSVAQTGTVYNEQFF.

V gene TRBV20-1 combines with J gene TRBJ1-6; 10 nucleotides match TRBD1. Germline V lookup: CDR1 DFQATT, CDR2 SNEGSKA (reference sequence). The CDR3 length is 14 residues. V dropped 6 bases and J dropped 7; count of bases not matched to a gene: 6. The CDR3 reads CSAQSGQGNSPLHF. The DNA of the CDR3 is TGCAGTGCCCAATCGGGACAGGGGAATTCACCCCTCCACTTT.

This clonotype was seen at least ten times. The chain has TRBV5-1 and TRBJ2-3; 12 nucleotides agree with TRBD1. The CDR3 loop spans 16 amino acids. V trimming: 4 bases; J trimming: 4 bases; junction bases outside the gene matches: 7. CDR1 and CDR2 (germline): SGHRS, YFSETQ. CDR3 bases: TGCGCCAGCAGCCGGGAGGGACAGGGGGCCGCAGATACGCAGTATTTT. Residues: CASSREGQGAADTQYF.

J is TRBJ2-1 and V is TRBV14, with 10 bases aligning to TRBD2. J lost 3 bases, V lost 2 bases, and 7 bases had no gene match. This CDR3 is 17 amino acids long. CDR1 SGHDN and CDR2 FVKESK come from the germline V gene. The CDR3 is CASSQFSGRPDYNEQFF. CDR3 DNA sequence: TGTGCCAGCAGCCAATTTAGCGGGAGGCCAGACTACAATGAGCAGTTCTTC.

The V and J genes are TRBV28 and TRBJ2-7, with 9 bases matching TRBD2. The germline CDR1 and CDR2 sequences are MDHEN and SYDVKM. CDR3 size: 13 residues. J was trimmed by 0 bases and V by 7 bases; bases with no gene match: 1. CDR3 loop: CASIAGVSYEQYF. CDR3 coding DNA: TGTGCCAGCATAGCGGGAGTCTCCTACGAGCAGTACTTC.

With regard to this clonotype: A read error may explain this, as a much larger clone is one base away. The V call is TRBV5-1, the J call TRBJ1-1; a weak D match, TRBD1 (5 bases). The CDR3 sequence is 14 residues long. Trimming removed 1 base at V and 3 bases at J, with 10 bases between. Germline V gives CDR1 SGHRS, CDR2 YFSETQ. The CDR3 DNA is TGCGCCAGCAGCTTGCAGGGCCCCTACACTGAAGCTTTCTTT. Encoded protein: CASSLQGPYTEAFF.

V and J are TRBV4-1 and TRBJ2-7, with unresolved D. Trimming shortened V by 0 bases and J by 7 bases, and 7 bases separated the two germline ends. The germline CDR1 and CDR2 sequences are MGHRA and YSYEKL. CDR3 size: 12 residues. The CDR3 loop reads CASSQDWDEQYF. CDR3 nucleotide sequence: TGCGCCAGCAGCCAAGACTGGGATGAGCAGTACTTC.

This clonotype was seen a handful of times. The chain uses TRBV18 and TRBJ2-1; a weak D match, TRBD2 (7 bases). Trimming left V 8 bases short and J 4 bases short, with 21 bases between. The V gene's germline CDR1 is KGHSH and CDR2 LQKENI. There are 16 residues in the CDR3. This CDR3 is CASHFLSGGHYNEQFF. The CDR3 DNA reads TGTGCCAGCCATTTTCTTTCGGGGGGCCATTACAATGAGCAGTTCTTC. Based on the CDR3 plus reference TRBV18 and TRBJ2-1, the full variable domain is NAGVMQNPRHLVRRRGQEARLRCSPMKGHSHVYWYRQLPEEGLKFMVYLQKENIIDESGMPKERFSAEFPKEGPSILRIQQVVRGDSAAYFCASHFLSGGHYNEQFFGPGTRLTVL.

This clonotype was detected only a few times. The J gene is TRBJ2-1, the V gene TRBV12-3 or TRBV12-4; D possibly corresponds to TRBD2 (5 bases). V was trimmed by 3 bases and J by 3 bases, leaving 18 bases between them. The CDR3 consists of 17 residues. DNA of the CDR3: TGTGCCAGCAGTTTCTCGGGGATCCCCACCGTCTACAATGAGCAGTTCTTC. Translation: CASSFSGIPTVYNEQFF.